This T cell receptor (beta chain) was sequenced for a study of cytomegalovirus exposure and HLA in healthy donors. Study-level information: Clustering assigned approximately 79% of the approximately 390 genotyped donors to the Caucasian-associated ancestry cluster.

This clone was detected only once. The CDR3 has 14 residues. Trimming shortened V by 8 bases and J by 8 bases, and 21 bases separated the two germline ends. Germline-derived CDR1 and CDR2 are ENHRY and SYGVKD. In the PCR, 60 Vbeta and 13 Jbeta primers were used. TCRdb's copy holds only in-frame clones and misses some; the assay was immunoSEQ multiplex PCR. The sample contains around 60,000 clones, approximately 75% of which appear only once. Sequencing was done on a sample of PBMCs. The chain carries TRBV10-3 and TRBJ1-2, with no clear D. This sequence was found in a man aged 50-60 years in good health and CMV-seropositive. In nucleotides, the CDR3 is TGTGCCATCTCTCCCGACCCGTCCGCGGGGGGCTACACCTTC. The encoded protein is CAISPDPSAGGYTF.